The rows below give T cell receptor beta chains drawn from one sample of a study of cytomegalovirus exposure and HLA in healthy donors. Assay used: immunoSEQ multiplex PCR; TCRdb lists only in-frame clones, some missing. The sample includes roughly 42,000 clones. Specimen: PBMCs. These TCRs come from a man aged 30-40 years in good health and CMV-seronegative. CDR3s include the opening cysteine and the closing phenylalanine or tryptophan. The D gene is left open where the match is weak.

D gene,V gene,J gene,CDR3 length,CDR3 DNA,CDR3 protein
-,TRBV4-3,TRBJ2-1,18,TGCGCCAGCAGCCAAGCCCTTCTCTCCTTACTAGACCCCAATGAGCAGTTCTTC,CASSQALLSLLDPNEQFF
-,TRBV7-2,TRBJ2-7,13,TGTGCCAGCAGCTTAGTAACCGCCGGCGAGCAGTACTTC,CASSLVTAGEQYF
TRBD2,TRBV9,TRBJ2-3,15,TGTGCCAGCAGTGGCGGGAGTGTTAGGACAGATACGCAGTATTTT,CASSGGSVRTDTQYF
-,TRBV4-1,TRBJ1-5,12,TGCGCCAGCAGCTTCCCTAATCAGCCCCAGCATTTT,CASSFPNQPQHF
-,TRBV7-8,TRBJ1-5,18,TGTGCCAGCAGCTTAGCGCTGGAATGGGAGGTCGACGATCAGCCCCAGCATTTT,CASSLALEWEVDDQPQHF
-,TRBV30,TRBJ1-1,13,TGTGCCTGGACCAGCAGGGGTGGCACTGAAGCTTTCTTT,CAWTSRGGTEAFF
-,TRBV30,TRBJ2-3,15,TGTGCCTGGAGTGTACGGACATCTAGCACAGATACGCAGTATTTT,CAWSVRTSSTDTQYF
-,TRBV10-3,TRBJ2-7,13,TGTGCCATCAGGGGGGGAAGCTCCTACGAGCAGTACTTC,CAIRGGSSYEQYF
-,TRBV28,TRBJ1-2,14,TGTGCCAGCCAGGGTGGGGGGGCCGGCTATGGCTACACCTTC,CASQGGGAGYGYTF
-,TRBV30,TRBJ1-1,13,TGTGCCTGGGACGGACAGCCGAACACTGAAGCTTTCTTT,CAWDGQPNTEAFF
-,TRBV6-5,TRBJ1-2,14,TGTGCCAGCAGTTACTATGTCGGAGCCGATGGCTACACCTTC,CASSYYVGADGYTF
TRBD1,TRBV5-6,TRBJ1-5,15,TGTGCCAGCAGCCGGGACAGGGGATTTGGTCAGCCCCAGCATTTT,CASSRDRGFGQPQHF
-,TRBV6-6,TRBJ2-1,14,TGTGCCAGCAGTTACTCGAGGGTATACAATGAGCAGTTCTTC,CASSYSRVYNEQFF
-,TRBV6-5,TRBJ1-1,14,TGTGCCAGCAGTTACGCCGGTCGGAACACTGAAGCTTTCTTT,CASSYAGRNTEAFF
-,TRBV29-1,TRBJ2-2,13,TGCAGCGTTGGGTCAGGGGATGGCGGGGAGCTGTTTTTT,CSVGSGDGGELFF
TRBD1,TRBV5-1,TRBJ2-7,15,TGCGCCAGCAGCACTTTACAGGGGTTTGCCAACGAGCAGTACTTC,CASSTLQGFANEQYF
TRBD2,TRBV6-1,TRBJ2-3,18,TGTGCCAGCAGTGAGAAACTAGCGGGACCGAGTGCCACAGATACGCAGTATTTT,CASSEKLAGPSATDTQYF
-,TRBV5-1,TRBJ1-1,17,TGCGCCAGCAGCTTGGGAACCGTTGGGGAGAGGAACACTGAAGCTTTCTTT,CASSLGTVGERNTEAFF
TRBD1,TRBV30,TRBJ2-5,14,TGTGCCTGGGGGACGGGACAGGGTCAAGAGACCCAGTACTTC,CAWGTGQGQETQYF
TRBD1,TRBV5-1,TRBJ2-7,14,TGCGCCAGCAGCCTAGGACAGGGTTGGTACGAGCAGTACTTC,CASSLGQGWYEQYF
-,TRBV9,TRBJ1-3,17,TGTGCCAGCAGCGTACAGGGATCCCCCAATTTTGGAAACACCATATATTTT,CASSVQGSPNFGNTIYF
-,TRBV14,TRBJ1-2,14,TGTGCCAGCAGCCAAGACTGGAGGCTTGGTGGCTACACCTTC,CASSQDWRLGGYTF
TRBD1,TRBV18,TRBJ2-3,15,TGTGCCAGCTCACGAGGGGGACAGGGGACGGATACGCAGTATTTT,CASSRGGQGTDTQYF
-,TRBV7-2,TRBJ1-2,12,TGTGCCAGCCGACCGACAGCAGGAGGCTACACCTTC,CASRPTAGGYTF
TRBD2,TRBV4-3,TRBJ2-7,17,TGCGCCAGCAGCCAAGATCACCGGACTAGCGGCTCCTACGAGCAGTACTTC,CASSQDHRTSGSYEQYF
TRBD1,TRBV30,TRBJ1-1,14,TGTGCCTGGAGTGTTTGGACAGGGGGCACTGAAGCTTTCTTT,CAWSVWTGGTEAFF
-,TRBV4-2,TRBJ2-1,17,TGTGCCAGCAGCCAAGCAACTACTAGAGGGAGTTACAATGAGCAGTTCTTC,CASSQATTRGSYNEQFF
-,TRBV15,TRBJ1-1,15,TGTGCCACCAGCAGAGTTTGGCCTTCGAGGACTGAAGCTTTCTTT,CATSRVWPSRTEAFF
TRBD1,TRBV29-1,TRBJ1-1,14,TGCAGCGTTGTCAGGACAGGGATGAACACTGAAGCTTTCTTT,CSVVRTGMNTEAFF
TRBD2,TRBV19,TRBJ2-7,14,TGTGCCAGTAGTGGTAGCGGGAGCACCTACGAGCAGTACTTC,CASSGSGSTYEQYF
TRBD2,TRBV5-5,TRBJ2-7,16,TGTGCCAGCAGTTCCGGGACTAGCGGGAGGCGGTACGAGCAGTACTTC,CASSSGTSGRRYEQYF
-,TRBV28,TRBJ2-3,16,TGTGCCAGCAGTTTAGGGGTTAGCGGTTACACAGATAAGCAGTATTTT,CASSLGVSGYTDKQYF
-,TRBV4-3,TRBJ2-3,15,TGCGCCAGCAGCCAAGAAGACAATAGGGGAGATACGCAGTATTTT,CASSQEDNRGDTQYF
-,TRBV7-6,TRBJ2-7,15,TGTGCCAGCAGCTTAACAGGGAACCCAACCTACGAGCAGTACTTC,CASSLTGNPTYEQYF
-,TRBV14,TRBJ1-2,12,TGTGCCAGCAGCCAAGCGGTCTCCGGCTACACCTTC,CASSQAVSGYTF
-,TRBV7-6,TRBJ2-1,13,TGTGCCAGCGGGGCAGCCTCCTACAATGAGCAGTTCTTC,CASGAASYNEQFF
-,TRBV27,TRBJ1-2,12,TGTGCCCCTAGGTCGTGGCCCTATGGCTACACCTTC,CAPRSWPYGYTF
TRBD1,TRBV30,TRBJ1-5,13,TGTGCCTATTCACAGGGGGCGAATCAGCCCCAGCATTTT,CAYSQGANQPQHF
TRBD1,TRBV29-1,TRBJ1-2,14,TGCAGCGTTGAGGGGGACAGGGACTACTATGGCTACACCTTC,CSVEGDRDYYGYTF
TRBD2,TRBV4-3,TRBJ2-1,16,TGCGCCAGCAGCCAAGTGGCGACTAGCGGATACAATGAGCAGTTCTTC,CASSQVATSGYNEQFF
-,TRBV5-1,TRBJ2-2,14,TGCGCCAGCAGCTTAGGGGCAGAAACCGGGGAGCTGTTTTTT,CASSLGAETGELFF
-,TRBV7-9,TRBJ2-7,12,TGTGCCAGCAGCTTAGGAGGTGTCAAGCAGTACTTC,CASSLGGVKQYF
-,TRBV11-3,TRBJ2-1,13,TGTGCCAGCAGCCTCTGGGGGGAAGATGAGCAGTTCTTC,CASSLWGEDEQFF
TRBD1,TRBV4-3,TRBJ2-1,17,TGCGCCAGCAGCCAAGACCGGGACAGGGGAATTTGGGATGAGCAGTTCTTC,CASSQDRDRGIWDEQFF
TRBD1,TRBV30,TRBJ1-2,14,TGTGCCTGGAGCCCCCTGACAGGGAGGAATGGCTACACCTTC,CAWSPLTGRNGYTF
-,TRBV13,TRBJ2-5,13,TGTGCCAGCAGCCCCGGGCCACGGGGGACCCAGTACTTC,CASSPGPRGTQYF
-,TRBV7-2,TRBJ2-7,14,TGTGCCAGCAGCTTAGGGGGGGATCCCTACGAGCAGTACTTC,CASSLGGDPYEQYF
-,TRBV6-5,TRBJ2-3,14,TGTGCCAGCAGCCCCGGGACTGTCACAGATACGCAGTATTTT,CASSPGTVTDTQYF
-,TRBV5-6,TRBJ2-5,13,TGTGCCAGCAGCACCGCAGGGGAAGAGACCCAGTACTTC,CASSTAGEETQYF
-,TRBV30,TRBJ1-2,14,TGTGCCTGGAGTTTTGAGGAGTTTAACTATGGCTACACCTTC,CAWSFEEFNYGYTF
-,TRBV7-2,TRBJ1-2,14,TGTGCCAGCAGCCAAAGAGGAACCAACTATGGCTACACCTTC,CASSQRGTNYGYTF
TRBD2,TRBV7-6,TRBJ2-3,15,TGTGCCAGCAGCTTGGGGACTAGTATAATAGATACGCAGTATTTT,CASSLGTSIIDTQYF
TRBD2,TRBV18,TRBJ2-3,16,TGTGCCAGCTCATCAACCGCAGCGGGAGGTGGAGATACGCAGTATTTT,CASSSTAAGGGDTQYF
-,TRBV7-2,TRBJ2-3,12,TGTGCCAGCAGCTTGCAACGGGATACGCAGTATTTT,CASSLQRDTQYF